These 21 T cell receptor beta chains originate from one sample sequenced in a study of a mutant IDH1 vaccine in newly diagnosed glioma. The table came from immunoSEQ multiplex PCR; TCRdb's copy has only in-frame clones and leaves some out. The sample carries just under 95,000 clones, under 90% recorded once. The time point here: baseline, week 1 (first vaccination visit). The sample's treatment: pre-vaccination baseline after standard-of-care therapy. This material consisted of PBMCs, taken from a glioma patient treated with radiotherapy, temozolomide or both. The receptors originated from a woman aged 50 to 65 with glioma.

CDR3 residues: CSVRTSGGTTTGELFF. In nucleotides, the CDR3 is TGCAGCGTAAGGACTAGCGGGGGGACTACCACCGGGGAGCTGTTTTTT. This chain links TRBV29-1 with TRBJ2-2; TRBD2 matches 14 bases. Trimming removed 6 bases from V and 4 bases from J; junction bases left unmatched: 7. This CDR3 comprises 16 residues. Germline lookup yields CDR1 SQVTM and CDR2 ANQGSEA.

The rearrangement links TRBV4-1 to TRBJ1-1; TRBD1 aligns across 10 bases. The ends lost 5 bases at V and 1 base at J; junction bases unmatched: 4. Germline loops: CDR1 MGHRA, CDR2 YSYEKL. This CDR3 spans 15 amino acids. The CDR3 region is CASSTRDRGNTEAFF. CDR3 in DNA: TGCGCCAGCAGCACCCGGGACAGGGGGAACACTGAAGCTTTCTTT.

This chain joins TRBV5-1 and TRBJ2-3, with D tentatively TRBD1 or TRBD2 (6 bases each). Germline CDR1 reads SGHRS; CDR2 reads YFSETQ. V shed 2 bases and J shed 0 bases, with 10 bases lying between them. The CDR3 contains 15 residues. CDR3 loop: CASSFRGGSTDTQYF. CDR3 coding DNA: TGCGCCAGCAGCTTTCGAGGGGGGAGCACAGATACGCAGTATTTT.

The V and J genes are TRBV7-9 and TRBJ1-6; 7 positions match TRBD1. The CDR3 is 17 amino acids. V lost 0 bases to trimming and J lost 5 bases; unmatched junction nucleotides: 7. The germline gives CDR1 SEHNR, CDR2 FQNEAQ (reference sequence). The CDR3 sequence is CASSLAGQPRNNSPLHF. CDR3 DNA sequence: TGTGCCAGCAGCTTAGCGGGACAGCCCAGAAATAATTCACCCCTCCACTTT.

V gene TRBV18 combines with J gene TRBJ2-3; 8 bases agree with TRBD1. The CDR3 has 16 amino acids. The J segment lost 6 bases and the V segment lost 5 bases, leaving 13 bases of the junction unmatched. Looked up from germline, CDR1 is KGHSH and CDR2 is LQKENI. CDR3 sequence (DNA): TGTGCCAGCTCATTCGACAGGGGACAATCGGGGGATACGCAGTATTTT. Its translation is CASSFDRGQSGDTQYF.

V is TRBV7-9 and J is TRBJ1-2; D unclear. Trimming shortened V by 1 base and J by 3 bases, and 12 bases separated the two germline ends. CDR3 size: 15 residues. Per the germline V gene, CDR1 is SEHNR and CDR2 is FQNEAQ (reference sequence). The CDR3 protein is CASSLDPGPDYGYTF. For the CDR3, the DNA is TGTGCCAGCAGCTTAGACCCTGGCCCCGACTATGGCTACACCTTC.

V gene TRBV15 combines with J gene TRBJ2-1, with D unclear. CDR1 LNHNV and CDR2 YYDKDF come from the germline V gene (reference sequence). Deletions cut 0 bases from V and 6 bases from J, with 15 bases between. The CDR3 is made up of 16 amino acids. The CDR3 sequence: CATSRDLRPNSNEQFF. CDR3 nucleotides: TGTGCCACCAGCAGAGATCTCAGACCGAATTCCAATGAGCAGTTCTTC.

V is TRBV5-4 and J is TRBJ1-1, with TRBD1 as a possible D gene (5 bases). There are 14 residues in the CDR3. V lost 4 bases to trimming and J lost 4 bases, with 14 bases between them. The germline CDR1 and CDR2 sequences are SGHNT and YYREEE (reference sequence). The CDR3 loop is CASSPAGTPTEAFF. For the CDR3, the DNA is TGTGCCAGCAGCCCGGCGGGGACGCCCACTGAAGCTTTCTTT.

This chain links TRBV28 with TRBJ1-2; D might be TRBD1 (6 bases). The germline V gene encodes CDR1 MDHEN and CDR2 SYDVKM. This CDR3 has 13 amino acids. Deletions cut 3 bases from V and 8 bases from J, with 13 bases between. The CDR3 nucleotides read TGTGCCAGCAGTTTCAGGGGAATGGGCGGCTACACCTTC. It yields the protein CASSFRGMGGYTF.

This rearrangement joins TRBV2 to TRBJ2-3, with 7 bases matching TRBD1. From germline, CDR1 is SNHLY and CDR2 FYNNEI. The CDR3 contains 14 residues. Trimming cost V 6 bases and J 3 bases; bases outside gene matches: 6. CDR3 DNA: TGTGCCAGCAGATTGGACAGGACTACAGATACGCAGTATTTT. Amino acid sequence: CASRLDRTTDTQYF.

This chain connects TRBV6-1 to TRBJ2-7, with D unclear. CDR1 is MNHNS and CDR2 is SASEGT in the germline V gene. This CDR3 has 12 residues. Trimming took off 7 bases at V and 4 bases at J, with 11 bases between the two ends. CDR3 DNA: TGTGCCAGCACCCAATTCAAGTACGAGCAGTACTTC. Translating gives CASTQFKYEQYF.

V usage is TRBV11-2 and J usage is TRBJ2-7, with D maybe TRBD1 (5 bases). The CDR3 is made up of 14 amino acids. Between the trimmed V and J ends, which lost 0 bases and 5 bases, there was a span of 11 bases. Per the germline V gene, CDR1 is SGHAT and CDR2 is FQNNGV. The CDR3, as DNA: TGTGCCAGCAGCTTAGAACAGGTCAACCACGAGCAGTACTTC. Translation gives CASSLEQVNHEQYF.

V and J are TRBV30 and TRBJ2-5; tentative D call: TRBD1 (6 bases). The J call could be wrong; TRBJ2-7 is a better fit for the DNA end. CDR1 is GTSNPN, CDR2 SVGIG, per germline (reference sequence). The CDR3 is 13 amino acids. Here the CDR3 reads CAWSRDIVYEQYF. DNA for the CDR3: TGTGCCTGGAGCAGGGACATAGTTTACGAGCAGTACTTC.

V usage is TRBV19 and J usage is TRBJ1-6; D may be TRBD1 (5 bases). Looked up from germline, CDR1 is LNHDA and CDR2 is SQIVND (reference sequence). This CDR3 comprises 13 residues. The ends were cut back, 5 bases at V and 7 bases at J, with 9 bases in the middle. The CDR3 coding sequence is TGTGCCAGTAGTTCCAGGGAGAATTCACCCCTCCACTTT. This gives the protein CASSSRENSPLHF.

This clone has only one observation. The V gene is TRBV30, the J gene TRBJ1-4, with TRBD1 identical over 11 bases. The CDR3 has 15 amino acids. The J segment lost 7 bases and the V segment lost 0 bases, leaving 4 bases of the junction unmatched. Germline V gives CDR1 GTSNPN, CDR2 SVGIG (reference sequence). The CDR3 loop is CAWSVGTGGREKLFF. The CDR3 DNA reads TGTGCCTGGAGTGTTGGGACAGGGGGTCGTGAAAAACTGTTTTTT. Full variable domain (remainder filled in from reference TRBV30 and TRBJ1-4): SQTIHQWPATLVQPVGSPLSLECTVEGTSNPNLYWYRQAAGRGLQLLFYSVGIGQISSEVPQNLSASRPQDRQFILSSKKLLLSDSGFYLCAWSVGTGGREKLFFGSGTQLSVL.

This chain links TRBV4-1 with TRBJ1-5; maybe TRBD1 (5 bases). CDR3 length: 16 amino acids. V shed 1 base and J shed 5 bases, with 15 bases lying between them. The germline V gene encodes CDR1 MGHRA and CDR2 YSYEKL. The CDR3 is CASSQVLRDSHQPQHF. Here the CDR3 DNA reads TGCGCCAGCAGCCAAGTTCTTCGAGACAGTCATCAGCCCCAGCATTTT.

The chain employs TRBV4-2 and TRBJ1-2, with TRBD1 as a possible D gene (5 bases). Trimming shortened V by 3 bases and J by 3 bases, and 14 bases separated the two germline ends. CDR1 and CDR2 from the germline V gene are LGHNA and YNFKEQ. The CDR3 is made up of 15 amino acids. The CDR3 loop reads CASSHLRQGDYGYTF. As DNA, the CDR3 is TGTGCCAGCAGCCACCTACGCCAGGGAGACTATGGCTACACCTTC.

The chain links TRBV5-6 to TRBJ2-3, with D uncertain. CDR1 is SGHDT, CDR2 YYEEEE, per germline. The CDR3 is 12 residues long. V shed 4 bases and J shed 2 bases, with 5 bases lying between them. CDR3 loop: CASSRFTDTQYF. Here the CDR3 DNA reads TGTGCCAGCAGCCGTTTCACAGATACGCAGTATTTT.

The V gene is TRBV6-4, the J gene TRBJ2-5, with TRBD1 matching over 10 bases. Trimming cost V 1 base and J 4 bases; bases outside gene matches: 0. The CDR3 consists of 14 residues. CDR1 is MRHNA and CDR2 is SNTAGT in the germline V gene. CDR3 sequence reads: CASSDWDRGETQYF. The CDR3 DNA is TGTGCCAGCAGTGACTGGGACAGGGGAGAGACCCAGTACTTC.

This clone has only one observation. CDR3 nucleotides: TGTGCCACAGGAGGCCTAGCTAACTATGGCTACACCTTC. It codes for CATGGLANYGYTF. The chain combines TRBV7-2 with TRBJ1-2, with D hard to call. V was cut by 10 bases and J by 0 bases, with 12 bases left in between. The CDR3 has 13 residues. Germline loops: CDR1 SGHTA, CDR2 FQGNSA.

The chain carries TRBV5-1 and TRBJ1-6, with D unclear. V was shortened by 3 bases and J by 7 bases, with 17 bases between the two germline ends. The CDR3 is 16 residues long. CDR1 SGHRS and CDR2 YFSETQ come from the germline V gene. Written as DNA, the CDR3 is TGCGCCAGCAGCTCACAAGCGGACGGTGTGAATTCACCCCTCCACTTT. Translating it yields CASSSQADGVNSPLHF.